This TCR beta chain was captured by sequencing in a study of blood T cell repertoires in COVID-19. Generated by immunoSEQ multiplex PCR, the TCRdb table keeps only in-frame clones and is missing some. The table has 390,000 or so clones, 90% seen once. CDR1 is LNHDA and CDR2 is SQIVND in the germline V gene (reference sequence). This CDR3 region has 15 residues. Losses at the gene ends were 7 bases for V and 5 bases for J; bases not matched to a gene: 9. What was sequenced was peripheral blood. This chain joins TRBV19 and TRBJ2-2; 8 bases agree with TRBD2. The sequence derives from a man between 18 and 29 years old with active or convalescent COVID-19. In DNA, the CDR3 is TGTGCCAGTACTAAGGGACTAGGAGGGACCGGGGAGCTGTTTTTT. Translated: CASTKGLGGTGELFF.